The 24 T cell receptor beta chains below all came from one sample that was sequenced in a study of shared clonotypes between healthy human individuals. Here immunoSEQ multiplex PCR was the method, and the copy in TCRdb shows in-frame clones only, minus some. The data contain about 1.4 million clones, 95% to 97% of them singletons. The sequencing sample was made of naive CD4+ T cells sorted from blood. Subset defined: CD45RA+ positively selected. The source of these receptors is a man aged 30-40 years in good health.

The V gene is TRBV5-4, the J gene TRBJ2-7; 11 bases align to TRBD1. CDR3 length: 16 residues. Germline V gene data show CDR1 as SGHNT and CDR2 as YYREEE (reference sequence). Germline trimming cut 0 bases from V and 4 bases from J; bases unmatched to any gene: 6. CDR3 amino acids: CASSLVTGTGGYEQYF. DNA of the CDR3: TGTGCCAGCAGCTTGGTGACCGGGACAGGGGGGTACGAGCAGTACTTC.

The chain employs TRBV6-5 and TRBJ1-2; TRBD1 is a possible D gene (5 bases). Germline V gives CDR1 MNHEY, CDR2 SVGAGI. Trimming left V 5 bases short and J 8 bases short, with 21 bases between. The CDR3 is 15 residues long. In DNA form, the CDR3 reads TGTGCCAGCAGTCAACTAGAGGGGAGGGTGCGAGGCTACACCTTC. Its protein product is CASSQLEGRVRGYTF.

The rearrangement links TRBV7-6 to TRBJ1-5; D is unclear. The germline gives CDR1 SGHVS, CDR2 FNYEAQ. V was cut by 5 bases and J by 5 bases, with 13 bases left in between. CDR3 length equals 14 residues. This chain's CDR3 is CASSRTPSDQPQHF. As DNA, the CDR3 is TGTGCCAGCAGCCGGACTCCTTCGGATCAGCCCCAGCATTTT.

The chain combines TRBV27 with TRBJ2-1; 13 nucleotides agree with TRBD2. The V gene end was trimmed by 6 bases and the J gene end by 0 bases; junction bases not matched to a gene: 17. The CDR3 loop spans 21 amino acids. From germline, CDR1 is MNHEY and CDR2 SMNVEV (reference sequence). CDR3 loop: CASRRNLAGTSGISSYNEQFF. CDR3 in DNA: TGTGCCAGCAGACGAAATCTTGCCGGGACTAGCGGGATCAGCTCCTACAATGAGCAGTTCTTC.

The chain couples TRBV14 to TRBJ1-2; weak D call: TRBD1 (5 bases). This CDR3 has 14 residues. Germline V CDR1 and CDR2: SGHDN, FVKESK. Between the trimmed V and J ends, which lost 2 bases and 7 bases, there was a span of 14 bases. The CDR3 DNA reads TGTGCCAGCAGCCAAAGGCCCGGGGGTGGTGGCTACACCTTC. As protein: CASSQRPGGGGYTF. The complete variable domain, with remaining parts taken from reference TRBV14 and TRBJ1-2, reads EAGVTQFPSHSVIEKGQTVTLRCDPISGHDNLYWYRRVMGKEIKFLLHFVKESKQDESGMPNNRFLAERTGGTYSTLKVQPAELEDSGVYFCASSQRPGGGGYTFGSGTRLTVV.

The gene calls are TRBV5-1 and TRBJ2-7; TRBD2 agrees at 8 bases. The trim removed 4 bases at V and 3 bases at J, leaving 12 bases unmatched. The CDR3 is 16 amino acids. Germline V gene lookup returns CDR1 SGHRS and CDR2 YFSETQ. CDR3 in DNA: TGCGCCAGCAGCGCGTTGACACTAGCGGTTAACTACGAGCAGTACTTC. Amino acid sequence: CASSALTLAVNYEQYF.

J is TRBJ2-5 and V is TRBV29-1; 8 bases line up with TRBD1. The CDR3 has 12 amino acids. V gave up 7 bases and J gave up 5 bases; unmatched junction bases: 6. Germline V gene data show CDR1 as SQVTM and CDR2 as ANQGSEA. CDR3 bases: TGCAGCGCCCCAGGGGGCGAGGAGACCCAGTACTTC. It yields the protein CSAPGGEETQYF.

The chain recombines TRBV7-2 with TRBJ1-1, with D hard to call. The CDR3 extends over 12 amino acids. Per germline, CDR1 SGHTA and CDR2 FQGNSA. With 3 bases removed from V and 8 bases from J, the gap between germline ends came to 10 bases. The CDR3 spells CASSLRYGEAFF. Written as DNA, the CDR3 is TGTGCCAGCAGCTTGCGCTACGGGGAAGCTTTCTTT.

J is TRBJ1-1 and V is TRBV28; the D gene is possibly TRBD1 (5 bases). CDR3 length equals 12 residues. Germline CDR1 is MDHEN and CDR2 is SYDVKM. Trimming removed 6 bases at V and 4 bases at J, with 9 bases between. The chain's CDR3 is CASSETVTEAFF. The CDR3 region has the DNA TGTGCCAGCAGCGAGACAGTCACTGAAGCTTTCTTT.

The gene calls are TRBV5-4 and TRBJ2-2, with no clear D. The V end was cut by 0 bases, the J end by 2 bases, with 11 bases between. This CDR3 has 16 amino acids. Germline-derived CDR1 and CDR2 are SGHNT and YYREEE (reference sequence). The chain's CDR3 is CASSLGPPQNTGELFF. The CDR3 DNA sequence: TGTGCCAGCAGCTTGGGGCCCCCGCAAAACACCGGGGAGCTGTTTTTT.

This chain connects TRBV18 to TRBJ2-2, with D possibly being TRBD2 (6 bases). There are 14 residues in the CDR3. Per the germline V gene, CDR1 is KGHSH and CDR2 is LQKENI. The V end lost 4 bases, the J end lost 1 base, and 7 bases lay between the germline ends. The CDR3 spells CASSLGRNTGELFF. The CDR3 DNA reads TGTGCCAGCTCACTCGGGAGGAACACCGGGGAGCTGTTTTTT.

The J gene is TRBJ1-1, the V gene TRBV7-9; D might be TRBD1 (5 bases). The germline V gene encodes CDR1 SEHNR and CDR2 FQNEAQ (reference sequence). This CDR3 is 14 amino acids long. V was clipped by 5 bases and J by 1 base, with 11 bases between them. The CDR3 DNA is TGTGCCAGCAGCGGAATTGGGGGGAACACTGAAGCTTTCTTT. This encodes CASSGIGGNTEAFF.

Notes on this clone: This CDR3 is also generated by other DNA sequences in the sample. The genes are TRBV6-6 and TRBJ2-7; D gene unclear. The CDR3 has 11 amino acids. V was trimmed by 8 bases and J by 0 bases, leaving 5 bases between them. The germline gives CDR1 MNHNY, CDR2 SVGAGI (reference sequence). The CDR3 sequence: CASRSSYEQYF. The CDR3 DNA is TGTGCCAGCCGTAGCTCCTACGAGCAGTACTTC.

The V call is TRBV7-8, the J call TRBJ2-7; D is perhaps TRBD2 (5 bases). This CDR3 is built from 14 residues. Per the germline V gene, CDR1 is SGHVS and CDR2 is FQNEAQ. The germline V and J ends were trimmed by 0 bases and 6 bases, with 12 bases remaining between them. The CDR3 coding sequence is TGTGCCAGCAGCTTAGCGCGTCGGGGTAGCGAGCAGTACTTC. It translates to CASSLARRGSEQYF. Variable domain in full (rest from reference TRBV7-8 and TRBJ2-7): GAGVSQSPRYKVAKRGQDVALRCDPISGHVSLFWYQQALGQGPEFLTYFQNEAQLDKSGLPSDRFFAERPEGSVSTLKIQRTQQEDSAVYLCASSLARRGSEQYFGPGTRLTVT.

The chain couples TRBV7-8 to TRBJ2-1, with D tentatively TRBD2 (6 bases). The germline V gene encodes CDR1 SGHVS and CDR2 FQNEAQ. The CDR3 has 15 residues. V was cut by 9 bases and J by 5 bases, with 20 bases left in between. The CDR3 protein is CASKSPGSGDNEQFF. For the CDR3, the DNA is TGTGCCAGTAAATCTCCCGGGAGCGGCGACAATGAGCAGTTCTTC. Supplemented by reference TRBV7-8 and TRBJ2-1, the full variable domain reads GAGVSQSPRYKVAKRGQDVALRCDPISGHVSLFWYQQALGQGPEFLTYFQNEAQLDKSGLPSDRFFAERPEGSVSTLKIQRTQQEDSAVYLCASKSPGSGDNEQFFGPGTRLTVL.

The rearrangement joins TRBV13 to TRBJ2-1; possible D gene TRBD1, 6 bases. V lost 5 bases and J 3 bases, leaving 20 bases between the germline ends. CDR3 length: 17 amino acids. The germline gives CDR1 PRHDT, CDR2 FYEKMQ (reference sequence). In DNA form, the CDR3 reads TGTGCCAGCAGCACCTACGACAGGATCCGTTACTACAATGAGCAGTTCTTC. Its translation: CASSTYDRIRYYNEQFF.

To note about this clone: The identical CDR3 is also encoded by other nucleotide sequences in the sample. V gene TRBV9 combines with J gene TRBJ2-5; D unresolved. Germline V gene data show CDR1 as SGDLS and CDR2 as YYNGEE. CDR3 length: 13 residues. V lost 0 bases and J 1 base, leaving 4 bases between the germline ends. CDR3 DNA sequence: TGTGCCAGCAGCGTAGGGGTCCAAGAGACCCAGTACTTC. Encoded protein: CASSVGVQETQYF.

This clone was counted a single time. The chain uses TRBV9 and TRBJ2-1; 12 positions match TRBD2. V was pared by 0 bases and J by 9 bases, with 7 bases of the junction left unmatched. In germline, CDR1 is SGDLS, CDR2 YYNGEE. This CDR3 has 16 amino acids. The CDR3 protein is CASSVDRASGRVEQFF. The CDR3 nucleotides are TGTGCCAGCAGCGTAGATCGGGCTAGCGGGAGGGTTGAGCAGTTCTTC.

J is TRBJ2-5 and V is TRBV19; either TRBD1 or TRBD2 may fit D (5 bases each). The germline V gene encodes CDR1 LNHDA and CDR2 SQIVND (reference sequence). The CDR3 is 14 residues long. V lost 3 bases and J lost 7, with 15 bases in between. The CDR3 region is CASSIGGGFGTQYF. CDR3 coding DNA: TGTGCCAGTAGTATTGGTGGGGGTTTCGGGACCCAGTACTTC.

J is TRBJ2-2 and V is TRBV5-1; D is undetermined. The germline V and J ends were trimmed by 2 bases and 6 bases, with 5 bases remaining between them. This CDR3 has 12 residues. Germline V CDR1 and CDR2: SGHRS, YFSETQ. The chain's CDR3 is CASSFIPGELFF. Here the CDR3 DNA reads TGCGCCAGCAGCTTTATCCCCGGGGAGCTGTTTTTT.

The J gene is TRBJ2-7, the V gene TRBV28; D could derive from TRBD1 or TRBD2 (6 bases each). V lost 3 bases to trimming and J lost 5 bases, with 14 bases between them. The germline CDR1 and CDR2 sequences are MDHEN and SYDVKM. The CDR3 is 14 residues long. CDR3 sequence (DNA): TGTGCCAGCAGTTTCTGGCAGGGGAGGAACGAGCAGTACTTC. Translating it yields CASSFWQGRNEQYF.

The J gene is TRBJ2-2, the V gene TRBV7-9, with TRBD1 identical over 8 bases. V lost 10 bases to trimming and J lost 1 base; unmatched junction nucleotides: 11. The CDR3 is 16 residues long. CDR1 SEHNR and CDR2 FQNEAQ come from the germline V gene (reference sequence). DNA of the CDR3: TGTGCCACACACCCACCTGGACAGGGGAACACCGGGGAGCTGTTTTTT. This codes for CATHPPGQGNTGELFF. The entire variable domain, with the rest obtained from reference TRBV7-9 and TRBJ2-2, is as follows: DTGVSQNPRHKITKRGQNVTFRCDPISEHNRLYWYRQTLGQGPEFLTYFQNEAQLEKSRLLSDRFSAERPKGSFSTLEIQRTEQGDSAMYLCATHPPGQGNTGELFFGEGSRLTVL.

The chain combines TRBV14 with TRBJ2-7; TRBD1 matches 7 bases. This CDR3 is built from 15 residues. CDR1 SGHDN and CDR2 FVKESK come from the germline V gene. V dropped 6 bases and J dropped 6; count of bases not matched to a gene: 14. The CDR3 DNA sequence: TGTGCCAGCAGTCTGATGACAGGGTGGCTTTCCGAGCAGTACTTC. It yields the protein CASSLMTGWLSEQYF.

The rearrangement joins TRBV18 to TRBJ1-3; D is possibly TRBD1 (5 bases). The V end lost 6 bases, the J end lost 3 bases, and 15 bases lay between the germline ends. The CDR3 spans 15 residues. Germline-derived CDR1 and CDR2 are KGHSH and LQKENI. CDR3 DNA: TGTGCCAGCTCTCTCTCAGGGACGGGTGGAAACACCATATATTTT. Protein: CASSLSGTGGNTIYF.